Below, 21 T cell receptor beta chains from the same sample are listed, as sequenced in a study of naive CD8 T cells in extremely preterm neonates. The method was immunoSEQ multiplex PCR; TCRdb's version includes in-frame clones alone and lacks a portion of them. The table has under 5,000 clones, 95% to 98% seen once; the top ten hold 0.6% to 0.8%. The sequenced sample was naive CD8+ T cells from blood. The receptors derive from a human donor in good health.

The V and J genes are TRBV4-1 and TRBJ2-3; perhaps TRBD2 as D (5 bases). V was trimmed by 1 base and J by 2 bases, leaving 13 bases between them. This CDR3 comprises 16 residues. Germline lookup yields CDR1 MGHRA and CDR2 YSYEKL. CDR3 protein: CASSQVLWENTDTQYF. CDR3 in DNA: TGCGCCAGCAGCCAAGTTTTGTGGGAGAACACAGATACGCAGTATTTT.

The V gene is TRBV9, the J gene TRBJ2-3; 11 nucleotides agree with TRBD2. CDR1 is SGDLS, CDR2 YYNGEE, per germline. The CDR3 has 16 residues. J was trimmed by 2 bases and V by 3 bases; bases with no gene match: 5. This chain's CDR3 is CASSAVAGGHTDTQYF. DNA of the CDR3: TGTGCCAGCAGCGCCGTAGCGGGGGGGCACACAGATACGCAGTATTTT.

J is TRBJ2-6 and V is TRBV7-9; possible D gene TRBD1, 6 bases. V lost 5 bases to trimming and J lost 0 bases, with 17 bases between them. Germline CDR1 is SEHNR and CDR2 is FQNEAQ (reference sequence). The CDR3 runs 18 residues. For the CDR3, the DNA is TGTGCCAGCAGCGAGGACAGATTTGCCCCCTCTGGGGCCAACGTCCTGACTTTC. Amino acid sequence: CASSEDRFAPSGANVLTF.

CDR3 nucleotides: TGCGCCAGCAGTCAATACTGGGACAGCAACTCCTACGAGCAGTACTTC. This translates into CASSQYWDSNSYEQYF. The V and J genes are TRBV23-1 and TRBJ2-7, with TRBD1 identical over 7 bases. TRBV23-1 is an ORF for which the function is uncertain. V shed 1 base and J 0 bases; nucleotides not matched to a gene: 6. This CDR3 is 16 amino acids long.

The genes are TRBV11-2 and TRBJ1-1; D gene ambiguous. The V and J ends lost 5 bases and 0 bases respectively, with 10 bases between them. The CDR3 covers 14 residues. Germline CDR1 reads SGHAT; CDR2 reads FQNNGV. The CDR3: CASSPRQMNTEAFF. The CDR3 DNA sequence: TGTGCCAGCAGCCCCCGACAAATGAACACTGAAGCTTTCTTT.

This chain connects TRBV6-5 to TRBJ1-6, with unresolved D. CDR3 length: 13 amino acids. CDR1 is MNHEY, CDR2 SVGAGI, per germline. V was cut by 8 bases and J by 9 bases, with 14 bases left in between. CDR3 DNA: TGTGCCAGCGGAAGGGAAGGGAGTTCACCCCTCCACTTT. It yields the protein CASGREGSSPLHF.

The chain carries TRBV4-1 and TRBJ2-1; D is possibly TRBD1 (5 bases). CDR3 size: 14 residues. From germline, CDR1 is MGHRA and CDR2 YSYEKL. V was trimmed by 2 bases and J by 8 bases, leaving 13 bases between them. The CDR3 here is CASSQTSGLDEQFF. The CDR3 DNA follows: TGCGCCAGCAGCCAAACCTCAGGGTTGGATGAGCAGTTCTTC.

The CDR3 DNA is TGTGCCAGCAGTTACTCCCCAAATCCCAACAATGAGCAGTTCTTC. It yields the protein CASSYSPNPNNEQFF. This chain uses TRBV6-5 with TRBJ2-1; D gene unclear. Trimming took 0 bases from V and 5 from J, leaving 11 bases between them. The CDR3 has 15 amino acids. CDR1 MNHEY and CDR2 SVGAGI come from the germline V gene.

The rearrangement links TRBV2 to TRBJ2-1; 11 bases line up with TRBD2. Germline-derived CDR1 and CDR2 are SNHLY and FYNNEI. The ends lost 6 bases at V and 7 bases at J; junction bases unmatched: 11. The CDR3 length is 16 residues. The CDR3 is CASRPFSGGAKNEQFF. The CDR3 DNA sequence: TGTGCCAGCAGGCCCTTTAGCGGGGGGGCCAAGAATGAGCAGTTCTTC.

DNA for the CDR3: TGTGCCAGCCGACAGGGCCTCAACACCATATATTTT. It yields the protein CASRQGLNTIYF. The chain links TRBV6-1 to TRBJ1-3; 7 nucleotides align to TRBD1. Germline CDR1 and CDR2: MNHNS and SASEGT. V lost 8 bases and J lost 7; bases outside the gene matches: 5. CDR3 length equals 12 residues.

The chain employs TRBV27 and TRBJ1-6, with a tentative D call TRBD1 (6 bases). V was pared by 2 bases and J by 8 bases, with 7 bases between. The germline CDR1 and CDR2 sequences are MNHEY and SMNVEV (reference sequence). The CDR3 loop spans 13 amino acids. The CDR3 DNA reads TGTGCCAGCAGTTTACGGACAGATTCACCCCTCCACTTT. This translates into CASSLRTDSPLHF.

The chain carries TRBV6-1 and TRBJ1-1; no clear D. The V gene lost 5 bases and the J gene lost 5 bases, with 12 bases spanning the gap. Germline CDR1 reads MNHNS; CDR2 reads SASEGT. CDR3 length: 13 residues. The CDR3 coding sequence is TGTGCCAGCAGTCTCACCCTCGGGACTGAAGCTTTCTTT. It yields the protein CASSLTLGTEAFF.

The chain is built from TRBV7-9 and TRBJ1-1; 9 positions agree with TRBD1. The CDR3 covers 16 residues. V trimming: 2 bases; J trimming: 3 bases; junction bases outside the gene matches: 7. From germline, CDR1 is SEHNR and CDR2 FQNEAQ (reference sequence). The DNA for the CDR3 is TGTGCCAGCAGCTTACCTACAGGGGGCAGGGACACTGAAGCTTTCTTT. It codes for CASSLPTGGRDTEAFF. Looking up the rest from reference TRBV7-9 and TRBJ1-1 gives the full variable domain: DTGVSQNPRHKITKRGQNVTFRCDPISEHNRLYWYRQTLGQGPEFLTYFQNEAQLEKSRLLSDRFSAERPKGSFSTLEIQRTEQGDSAMYLCASSLPTGGRDTEAFFGQGTRLTVV.

This clone was observed a single time. V gene TRBV5-1 combines with J gene TRBJ2-7, with D possibly matching TRBD1 (6 bases). The V end lost 2 bases, the J end lost 5 bases, and 11 bases lay between the germline ends. This CDR3 comprises 13 residues. Per the germline V gene, CDR1 is SGHRS and CDR2 is YFSETQ. CDR3 DNA sequence: TGCGCCAGCAGCTTCACAGGGTCCGACGAGCAGTACGTC. This encodes CASSFTGSDEQYV.

This sequence joins TRBV5-8 and TRBJ1-5; D possibly corresponds to TRBD1 (6 bases). Germline V gene sequence: CDR1 SGHTS, CDR2 YDEGEE. The CDR3 runs 13 residues. V lost 0 bases and J lost 10, with 11 bases in between. CDR3 nucleotide sequence: TGTGCCAGCAGCTTGGGAGGGGGTCGTCCCCAGCATTTT. This encodes CASSLGGGRPQHF.

V usage is TRBV12-2 and J usage is TRBJ1-2; the table names TRBD1, a call not compared with the DNA. TRBV12-2 is reported as a pseudogene. The CDR3 length is 12 residues. This CDR3 is CASRRFRGGYTF. CDR3 nucleotides: TGTGCAAGTCGCCGTTTCAGGGGGGGCTACACCTTC.

The V call is TRBV19, the J call TRBJ1-5; 9 positions agree with TRBD1. The CDR3 is 13 amino acids. V trimming: 8 bases; J trimming: 4 bases; junction bases outside the gene matches: 3. Germline assignment: CDR1 LNHDA and CDR2 SQIVND (reference sequence). The CDR3 nucleotides are TGTGCCAGTTCGGACAGGGGTAATCAGCCCCAGCATTTT. Amino acid sequence: CASSDRGNQPQHF.

The V gene is TRBV13, the J gene TRBJ1-2; D gene unclear. From germline, CDR1 is PRHDT and CDR2 FYEKMQ (reference sequence). The CDR3 length is 13 residues. V shed 3 bases and J shed 1 base, with 6 bases lying between them. The chain's CDR3 is CASSLASNYGYTF. CDR3 nucleotides: TGTGCCAGCAGCTTGGCCAGTAACTATGGCTACACCTTC.

V gene TRBV11-1 combines with J gene TRBJ2-1, with 9 nucleotides matching TRBD2. Unmatched junction bases numbered 10, after V lost 5 bases and J lost 2 bases. The CDR3 consists of 17 residues. The germline V gene encodes CDR1 SGHAT and CDR2 FQDESV (reference sequence). The CDR3 DNA sequence: TGTGCCAGCAGCCTGCGGGCAGCGGGGGGACCCTACAATGAGCAGTTCTTC. It yields the protein CASSLRAAGGPYNEQFF.

This chain links TRBV7-8 with TRBJ2-1; D remains unclear. Trimming cost V 1 base and J 5 bases, with 9 bases left between them. CDR3 size: 14 residues. Per germline, CDR1 SGHVS and CDR2 FQNEAQ. CDR3 DNA: TGTGCCAGCAGCTTAGTCGCGGCCGACAATGAGCAGTTCTTC. It yields the protein CASSLVAADNEQFF.

CDR3 nucleotides: TGTGCCAGCAGTCCCCGGGGAGCAACTAATGAAAAACTGTTTTTT. Translating gives CASSPRGATNEKLFF. This chain connects TRBV6-6 to TRBJ1-4; D is undetermined. Germline V gene sequence: CDR1 MNHNY, CDR2 SVGAGI (reference sequence). There are 15 residues in the CDR3. Trimming cost V 5 bases and J 0 bases, with 10 bases left between them.